This T cell receptor beta chain was obtained from a study of blood T cell repertoires in COVID-19. Original analysis: How many nucleated cells were present was estimated from reference gene primer amplification. Sequencing was performed with immunoSEQ multiplex PCR; in TCRdb, only in-frame clones are kept and a portion is missing. V, J and clone size reflect that table, while D and trimming were determined from the DNA. Of some 240,000 clones listed, around 90% are singletons. Trimming left V 5 bases short and J 5 bases short, with 15 bases between. In germline, CDR1 is GTSNPN, CDR2 SVGIG (reference sequence). The CDR3 contains 13 residues.

The V gene is TRBV30, the J gene TRBJ1-2, with a possible D match to TRBD1 (6 bases). The TCR originated in a man aged 60 to 75 who had recovered from COVID-19. Sequenced material: peripheral blood. Here the CDR3 DNA reads TGTGCCTGGTTCCAGGGGTTCGTATATGGCTACACCTTC. Amino acids: CAWFQGFVYGYTF. Full variable domain (rest looked up from reference TRBV30 and TRBJ1-2): SQTIHQWPATLVQPVGSPLSLECTVEGTSNPNLYWYRQAAGRGLQLLFYSVGIGQISSEVPQNLSASRPQDRQFILSSKKLLLSDSGFYLCAWFQGFVYGYTFGSGTRLTVV.